Below are 7 T cell receptor beta chains sequenced from a single sample in a study of sequential checkpoint blockade in melanoma. As for treatment: randomized to nivolumab then ipilimumab (arm A) or the reverse (arm B). The data were produced by immunoSEQ multiplex PCR, yet TCRdb's version contains in-frame clones alone and is incomplete. In the table there are roughly 13,000 clones, 20% to 25% of which are singletons. Here the sequenced sample was tumor tissue (inferred from file names), taken from a patient given nivolumab and ipilimumab in sequence. Receptor source: a human donor with melanoma.

The chain carries TRBV5-1 and TRBJ1-1; TRBD1 matches 9 bases. This CDR3 has 15 residues. V lost 4 bases and J lost 0; bases outside the gene matches: 4. Germline loops: CDR1 SGHRS, CDR2 YFSETQ. The CDR3 DNA reads as TGCGCCAGCAGCGGGGGGACAGGGATGAACACTGAAGCTTTCTTT. Its translation: CASSGGTGMNTEAFF. The whole variable domain, remainder taken from reference TRBV5-1 and TRBJ1-1, is KAGVTQTPRYLIKTRGQQVTLSCSPISGHRSVSWYQQTPGQGLQFLFEYFSETQRNKGNFPGRFSGRQFSNSRSEMNVSTLELGDSALYLCASSGGTGMNTEAFFGQGTRLTVV.

This clone was counted between two and nine times. This rearrangement joins TRBV11-3 to TRBJ2-1; 7 bases agree with TRBD1. Germline V gene lookup returns CDR1 SGHNT and CDR2 YENEEA. The CDR3 totals 20 residues. With V trimmed by 0 bases and J by 1 base, 15 bases remained unmatched. CDR3 bases: TGTGCCAGCAGCTTAGAGGTGTTCGTAGATTGGGACAGATCCTACAATGAGCAGTTCTTC. Protein: CASSLEVFVDWDRSYNEQFF.

V and J are TRBV5-1 and TRBJ2-1, with TRBD2 matching over 8 bases. The CDR3 length is 15 residues. Per germline, CDR1 SGHRS and CDR2 YFSETQ. Trimming at V came to 4 bases and at J to 7 bases, leaving 10 bases not matched to a gene. The CDR3 region is CASSPALGTRNEQFF. Here the CDR3 DNA reads TGCGCCAGCAGCCCAGCCCTCGGGACTAGGAATGAGCAGTTCTTC.

There are a few counts of this clone. The chain links TRBV18 to TRBJ2-7; no clear D. CDR1 and CDR2 (germline): KGHSH, LQKENI. Deletions cut 1 base from V and 6 bases from J, with 16 bases between. The CDR3 has 15 residues. CDR3 nucleotide sequence: TGTGCCAGCTCACCACGGGCAGATCGGGCCTCCGAGCAGTACTTC. This sequence encodes CASSPRADRASEQYF.

In this sample, this clone turned up once. The chain is built from TRBV18 and TRBJ2-7, with no clear D. The CDR3 has 15 residues. With 3 bases removed from V and 0 bases from J, the gap between germline ends came to 12 bases. The germline CDR1 and CDR2 sequences are KGHSH and LQKENI. DNA of the CDR3: TGTGCCAGCTCACCTTCCCCGGCAGGCTCCTACGAGCAGTACTTC. Amino acid sequence: CASSPSPAGSYEQYF. Combining the CDR3 with reference TRBV18 and TRBJ2-7 gives the whole variable domain NAGVMQNPRHLVRRRGQEARLRCSPMKGHSHVYWYRQLPEEGLKFMVYLQKENIIDESGMPKERFSAEFPKEGPSILRIQQVVRGDSAAYFCASSPSPAGSYEQYFGPGTRLTVT.

The sample holds many counts of this clone. The chain joins TRBV11-3 to TRBJ1-3, with D perhaps matching TRBD1 (6 bases). There are 15 residues in the CDR3. Germline V CDR1 and CDR2: SGHNT, YENEEA. The V end lost 2 bases, the J end lost 4 bases, and 12 bases lay between the germline ends. In nucleotides, the CDR3 is TGTGCCAGCAGCTTAATGGGGGGCGGAGGAAACACCATATATTTT. Amino acid sequence: CASSLMGGGGNTIYF.

This clone was observed a few times. The chain recombines TRBV6-8 with TRBJ1-2; tentatively, D is TRBD1 (5 bases). From germline, CDR1 is MNHGY and CDR2 SAAAGT. Trimming shortened V by 8 bases and J by 5 bases, and 12 bases separated the two germline ends. This CDR3 region has 12 residues. This CDR3 reads CASGWGSYGYTF. In DNA, the CDR3 is TGTGCCAGCGGGTGGGGGTCTTATGGCTACACCTTC.